This TCR beta chain is from a study of T cell responses to AZD1222 COVID-19 vaccine. Across the whole study: Pooling was applied to second doses at about 4 or about 12 weeks. Study-wide results and caveats: The number of AZD1222 recipients seropositive at baseline was only five to seven. Repertoire sampling occurred only after the peak T cell response. White British people made up most donors, females outnumbered males, and clonal diversity was possibly underestimated.

Trimming took off 0 bases at V and 4 bases at J, with 11 bases between the two ends. The germline CDR1 and CDR2 sequences are KGHDR and SFDVKD. The CDR3 consists of 16 residues. Clones were read by immunoSEQ multiplex PCR, and TCRdb kept only the in-frame ones, dropping some. The sample consists of around 99,000 clones, more than 90% of them appearing once. In the case of this clone: Its specificity is not known.

V gene TRBV24-1 combines with J gene TRBJ2-2, with D maybe TRBD2 (5 bases). The source is an adult in good health. Sequencing was performed on peripheral blood, taken on day 0 of AZD1222 vaccination. CDR3 DNA sequence: TGTGCCACCAGTGATTTGCAAACGGGAACCACCGGGGAGCTGTTTTTT. It translates to CATSDLQTGTTGELFF.